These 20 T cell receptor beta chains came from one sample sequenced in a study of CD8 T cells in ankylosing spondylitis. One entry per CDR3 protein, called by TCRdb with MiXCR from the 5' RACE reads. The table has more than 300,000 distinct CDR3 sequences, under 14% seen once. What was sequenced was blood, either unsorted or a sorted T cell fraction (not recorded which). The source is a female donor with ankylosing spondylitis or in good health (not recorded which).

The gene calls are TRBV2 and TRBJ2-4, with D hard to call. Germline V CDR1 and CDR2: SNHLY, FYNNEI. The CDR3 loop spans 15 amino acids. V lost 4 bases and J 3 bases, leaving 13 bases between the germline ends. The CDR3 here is CASSGSGRVKNIQYF. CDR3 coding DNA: TGTGCCAGCAGTGGTTCTGGGCGCGTCAAAAACATTCAGTACTTC.

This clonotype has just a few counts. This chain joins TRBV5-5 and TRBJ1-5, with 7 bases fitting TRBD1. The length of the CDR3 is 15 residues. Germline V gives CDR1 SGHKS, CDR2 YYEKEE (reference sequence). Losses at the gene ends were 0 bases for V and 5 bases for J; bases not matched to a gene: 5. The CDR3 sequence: CASSLELGGDQPQHF. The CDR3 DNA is TGTGCCAGCAGCTTGGAATTAGGGGGCGATCAGCCCCAGCATTTT.

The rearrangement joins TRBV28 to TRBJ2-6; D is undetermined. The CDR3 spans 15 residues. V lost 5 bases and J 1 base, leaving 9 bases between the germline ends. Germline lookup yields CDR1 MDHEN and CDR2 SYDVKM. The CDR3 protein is CASSPPSSGANVLTF. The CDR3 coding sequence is TGTGCCAGCAGTCCCCCCTCGTCTGGGGCCAACGTCCTGACTTTC.

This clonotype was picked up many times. The CDR3 nucleotides read TGCAGTGCTAGGAGGGGGCTCTACAATGAGCAGTTCTTC. Encoded protein: CSARRGLYNEQFF. The V and J genes are TRBV20-1 and TRBJ2-1; 7 bases fit TRBD1. The germline CDR1 and CDR2 sequences are DFQATT and SNEGSKA (reference sequence). V shed 3 bases and J 3 bases; nucleotides not matched to a gene: 2. The CDR3 covers 13 residues.

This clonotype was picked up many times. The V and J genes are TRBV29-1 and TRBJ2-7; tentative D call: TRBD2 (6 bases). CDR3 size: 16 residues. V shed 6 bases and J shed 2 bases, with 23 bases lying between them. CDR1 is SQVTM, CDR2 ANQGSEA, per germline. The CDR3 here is CSVAEGLSGRTYEQYF. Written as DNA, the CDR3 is TGCAGCGTAGCGGAAGGGTTAAGCGGGCGGACCTACGAGCAGTACTTC.

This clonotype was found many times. CDR3 residues: CSATPGGIQYF. CDR3 in DNA: TGCAGTGCTACGCCGGGGGGCATTCAGTACTTC. This sequence joins TRBV20-1 and TRBJ2-4; the match to TRBD2 covers 7 bases. J gave up 9 bases and V 4 bases, and 3 bases lay outside the gene matches. Germline CDR1 and CDR2: DFQATT and SNEGSKA (reference sequence). This CDR3 region has 11 residues.

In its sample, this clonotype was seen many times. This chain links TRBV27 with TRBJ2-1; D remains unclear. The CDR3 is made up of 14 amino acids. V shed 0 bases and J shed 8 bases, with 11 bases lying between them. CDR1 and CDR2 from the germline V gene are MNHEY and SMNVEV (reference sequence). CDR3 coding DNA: TGTGCCAGCAGTTTATCGGCTAGAGACTATGAGCAGTTCTTC. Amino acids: CASSLSARDYEQFF.

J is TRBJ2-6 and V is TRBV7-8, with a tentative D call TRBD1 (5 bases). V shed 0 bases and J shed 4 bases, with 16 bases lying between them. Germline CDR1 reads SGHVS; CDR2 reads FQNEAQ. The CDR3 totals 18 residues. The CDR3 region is CASSLAFGLGAGANVLTF. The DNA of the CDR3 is TGTGCCAGCAGCTTAGCTTTTGGGTTAGGGGCCGGGGCCAACGTCCTGACTTTC.

The DNA of the CDR3 is TGCAGTGCTAATTGGCTTATGCCTAGCGGGACCCGGAATGAGCAGTTCTTC. Its protein is CSANWLMPSGTRNEQFF. J is TRBJ2-1 and V is TRBV20-1, with 9 bases that match TRBD2. This CDR3 spans 17 amino acids. The trim removed 4 bases at V and 7 bases at J, leaving 17 bases unmatched. Germline assignment: CDR1 DFQATT and CDR2 SNEGSKA (reference sequence).

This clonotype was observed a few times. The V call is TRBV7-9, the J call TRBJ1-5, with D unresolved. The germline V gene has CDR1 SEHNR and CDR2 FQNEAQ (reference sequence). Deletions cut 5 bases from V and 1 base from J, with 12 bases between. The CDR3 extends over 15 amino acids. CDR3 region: CASSHGPLSNQPQHF. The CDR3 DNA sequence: TGTGCCAGCAGCCATGGACCTCTAAGCAATCAGCCCCAGCATTTT.

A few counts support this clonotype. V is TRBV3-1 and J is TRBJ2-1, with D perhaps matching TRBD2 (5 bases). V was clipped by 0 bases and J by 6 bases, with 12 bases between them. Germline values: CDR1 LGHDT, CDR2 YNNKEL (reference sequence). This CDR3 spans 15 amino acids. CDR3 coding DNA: TGTGCCAGCAGCCAAGATGGACTTCGGGCCAATGAGCAGTTCTTC. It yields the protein CASSQDGLRANEQFF.

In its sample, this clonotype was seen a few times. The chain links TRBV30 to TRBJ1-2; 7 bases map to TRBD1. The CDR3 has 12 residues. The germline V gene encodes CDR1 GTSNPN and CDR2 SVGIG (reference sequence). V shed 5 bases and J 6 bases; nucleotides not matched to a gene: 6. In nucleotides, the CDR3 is TGTGCCTGGGAACAGGGGAGAGATGGCTACACCTTC. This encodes CAWEQGRDGYTF.

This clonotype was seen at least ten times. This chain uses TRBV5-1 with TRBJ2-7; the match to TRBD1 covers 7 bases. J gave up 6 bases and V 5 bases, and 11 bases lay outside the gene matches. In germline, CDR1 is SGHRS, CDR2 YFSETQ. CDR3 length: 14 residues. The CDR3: CASSPTGASLEQYF. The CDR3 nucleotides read TGCGCCAGCAGTCCTACAGGGGCGTCCCTCGAGCAGTACTTC. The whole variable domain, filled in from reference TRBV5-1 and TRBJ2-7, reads KAGVTQTPRYLIKTRGQQVTLSCSPISGHRSVSWYQQTPGQGLQFLFEYFSETQRNKGNFPGRFSGRQFSNSRSEMNVSTLELGDSALYLCASSPTGASLEQYFGPGTRLTVT.

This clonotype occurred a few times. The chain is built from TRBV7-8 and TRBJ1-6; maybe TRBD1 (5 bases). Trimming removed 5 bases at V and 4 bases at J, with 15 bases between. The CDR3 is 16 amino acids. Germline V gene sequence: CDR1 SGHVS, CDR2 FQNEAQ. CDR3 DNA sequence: TGTGCCAGCAGCCAGAAAATCACAGGATATAATTCACCCCTCCACTTT. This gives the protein CASSQKITGYNSPLHF.

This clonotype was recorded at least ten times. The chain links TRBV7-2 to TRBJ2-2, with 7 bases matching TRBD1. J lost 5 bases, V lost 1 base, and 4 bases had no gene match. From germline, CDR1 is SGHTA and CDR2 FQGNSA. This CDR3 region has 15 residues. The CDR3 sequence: CASSLERGRTGELFF. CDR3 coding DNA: TGTGCCAGCAGCTTAGAAAGGGGGCGAACCGGGGAGCTGTTTTTT. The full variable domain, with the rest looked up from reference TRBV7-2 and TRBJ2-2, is GAGVSQSPSNKVTEKGKDVELRCDPISGHTALYWYRQSLGQGLEFLIYFQGNSAPDKSGLPSDRFSAERTGGSVSTLTIQRTQQEDSAVYLCASSLERGRTGELFFGEGSRLTVL.

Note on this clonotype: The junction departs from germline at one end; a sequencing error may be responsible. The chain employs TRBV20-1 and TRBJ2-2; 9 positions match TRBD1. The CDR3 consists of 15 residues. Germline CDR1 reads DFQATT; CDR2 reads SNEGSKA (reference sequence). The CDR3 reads CCAVGTGLGTGELFF. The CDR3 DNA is TGCTGTGCCGTCGGGACAGGGTTGGGCACCGGGGAGCTGTTTTTT.

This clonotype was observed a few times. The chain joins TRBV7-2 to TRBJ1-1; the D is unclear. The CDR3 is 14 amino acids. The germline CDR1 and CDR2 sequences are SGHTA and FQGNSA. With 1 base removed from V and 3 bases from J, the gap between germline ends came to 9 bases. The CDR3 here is CASSLGMEYTEAFF. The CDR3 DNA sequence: TGTGCCAGCAGCTTAGGGATGGAATACACTGAAGCTTTCTTT.

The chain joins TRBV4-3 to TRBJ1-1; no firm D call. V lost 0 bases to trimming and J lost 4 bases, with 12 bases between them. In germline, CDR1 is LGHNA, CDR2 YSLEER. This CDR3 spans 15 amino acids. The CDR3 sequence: CASSQDSRGFTEAFF. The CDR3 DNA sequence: TGCGCCAGCAGCCAAGATAGCCGGGGTTTCACTGAAGCTTTCTTT.

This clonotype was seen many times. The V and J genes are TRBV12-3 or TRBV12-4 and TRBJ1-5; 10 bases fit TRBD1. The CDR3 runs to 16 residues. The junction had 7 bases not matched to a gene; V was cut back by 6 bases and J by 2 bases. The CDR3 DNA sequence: TGTGCCAGCAGCATTGCCGGGACAGGGGGCAATCAGCCCCAGCATTTT. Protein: CASSIAGTGGNQPQHF.

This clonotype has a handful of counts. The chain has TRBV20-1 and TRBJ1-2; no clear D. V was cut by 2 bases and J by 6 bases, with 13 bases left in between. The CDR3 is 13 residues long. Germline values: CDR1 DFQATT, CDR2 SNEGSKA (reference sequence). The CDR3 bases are TGCAGTGCTAGACACCCTGGGGAGAATGGCTACACCTTC. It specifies CSARHPGENGYTF.